Following are 16 T cell receptor beta chains from one sample sequenced in a study of pediatric ulcerative colitis. Measured with immunoSEQ multiplex PCR; TCRdb has only the in-frame clones, and not every one. The table records 17,000 or so clones, roughly 70% of them present only once. The rectum was sampled with one to two pinch biopsies at colonoscopy. The sequencing input was gut tissue. Receptors were obtained from a girl aged 10 to 17 with moderate ulcerative colitis.

V usage is TRBV6-1 and J usage is TRBJ2-1; D gene ambiguous. CDR3 length: 12 residues. Looked up from germline, CDR1 is MNHNS and CDR2 is SASEGT. V lost 7 bases and J 5 bases, leaving 9 bases between the germline ends. CDR3 DNA: TGTGCCAGCACGCGAAGAGACAATGAGCAGTTCTTC. It translates to CASTRRDNEQFF.

The chain links TRBV18 to TRBJ1-1, with D perhaps TRBD1 (5 bases). The germline CDR1 and CDR2 sequences are KGHSH and LQKENI. V was pared by 1 base and J by 10 bases, with 10 bases between. The CDR3 totals 12 residues. The CDR3 sequence: CASSPLVGGAFF. The CDR3 bases are TGTGCCAGCTCACCACTAGTGGGGGGAGCTTTCTTT.

This clone was observed a few times. V usage is TRBV5-1 and J usage is TRBJ1-2; perhaps TRBD1 as D (5 bases). CDR3 length equals 13 residues. V was pared by 0 bases and J by 7 bases, with 10 bases between. Germline values: CDR1 SGHRS, CDR2 YFSETQ. CDR3 region: CASSLGGDGGYTF. Written as DNA, the CDR3 is TGCGCCAGCAGCTTGGGAGGGGATGGTGGCTACACCTTC. The whole variable domain, remainder taken from reference TRBV5-1 and TRBJ1-2, is KAGVTQTPRYLIKTRGQQVTLSCSPISGHRSVSWYQQTPGQGLQFLFEYFSETQRNKGNFPGRFSGRQFSNSRSEMNVSTLELGDSALYLCASSLGGDGGYTFGSGTRLTVV.

The chain has TRBV6-1 and TRBJ2-3; possibly TRBD1 for D (6 bases). Germline CDR1 MNHNS, CDR2 SASEGT. The CDR3 sequence is 14 residues long. Trimming took 1 base from V and 2 from J, leaving 7 bases between them. The CDR3 spells CASSEDRDTDTQYF. CDR3 nucleotides: TGTGCCAGCAGTGAAGACAGGGACACAGATACGCAGTATTTT.

This chain joins TRBV30 and TRBJ2-1; TRBD2 matches 9 bases. The CDR3 spans 15 residues. Trimming took 0 bases from V and 3 from J; bases not matched to a gene: 3. Germline-derived CDR1 and CDR2 are GTSNPN and SVGIG (reference sequence). The CDR3 region is CAWSVRLADYNEQFF. The CDR3 DNA reads as TGTGCCTGGAGTGTCCGACTAGCGGACTACAATGAGCAGTTCTTC. Full variable domain (outside the CDR3, taken from reference TRBV30 and TRBJ2-1): SQTIHQWPATLVQPVGSPLSLECTVEGTSNPNLYWYRQAAGRGLQLLFYSVGIGQISSEVPQNLSASRPQDRQFILSSKKLLLSDSGFYLCAWSVRLADYNEQFFGPGTRLTVL.

This clone was seen only once. V usage is TRBV2 and J usage is TRBJ2-2; D tentatively reads TRBD1 or TRBD2 (5 bases each). CDR1 is SNHLY and CDR2 is FYNNEI in the germline V gene. The V and J ends lost 8 bases and 9 bases respectively, with 22 bases between them. The CDR3 runs to 15 residues. CDR3 nucleotides: TGTGCCAGCCAGGGACCGGTCAGTTTAGGCTGGGAGCTGTTTTTT. This encodes CASQGPVSLGWELFF.

The chain couples TRBV5-1 to TRBJ1-4; maybe TRBD1 (5 bases). CDR3 length: 14 residues. Germline-derived CDR1 and CDR2 are SGHRS and YFSETQ. The V and J ends lost 0 bases and 7 bases respectively, with 10 bases between them. CDR3 amino acids: CASSLVAGSEKLFF. CDR3 in DNA: TGCGCCAGCAGCTTGGTGGCAGGGAGTGAAAAACTGTTTTTT.

J is TRBJ2-7 and V is TRBV19; perhaps D is TRBD1 or TRBD2 (6 bases each). V shed 1 base and J shed 3 bases, with 13 bases lying between them. CDR1 is LNHDA, CDR2 SQIVND, per germline (reference sequence). This CDR3 spans 15 amino acids. The CDR3 DNA sequence: TGTGCCAGTAGTATAGCGGCGGGACACCTCTACGAGCAGTACTTC. As protein: CASSIAAGHLYEQYF.

This rearrangement joins TRBV6-5 to TRBJ1-1; a possible D gene is TRBD1 (5 bases). V lost 2 bases, J lost 5 bases, and 9 bases lay in between. Germline V lookup: CDR1 MNHEY, CDR2 SVGAGI. The CDR3 sequence is 13 residues long. This CDR3 is CASSYQGGTEAFF. The CDR3 DNA follows: TGTGCCAGCAGTTACCAGGGAGGAACTGAAGCTTTCTTT.

The gene calls are TRBV6-5 and TRBJ1-1, with TRBD1 matching over 8 bases. The CDR3 runs 15 residues. Germline values: CDR1 MNHEY, CDR2 SVGAGI. Germline trimming cut 4 bases from V and 5 bases from J; bases unmatched to any gene: 9. Here the CDR3 reads CASSLSGTGRTEAFF. For the CDR3, the DNA is TGTGCCAGCAGTTTATCAGGGACAGGCCGAACTGAAGCTTTCTTT.

The chain carries TRBV5-1 and TRBJ2-1; 12 positions match TRBD2. The CDR3 is 16 amino acids. J gave up 7 bases and V 5 bases, and 10 bases lay outside the gene matches. Germline CDR1 reads SGHRS; CDR2 reads YFSETQ. The CDR3 is CASRTPGTSGSNEQFF. In DNA form, the CDR3 reads TGCGCCAGCAGGACCCCCGGGACTAGCGGGTCGAATGAGCAGTTCTTC.

This clone came up once. The chain recombines TRBV7-3 with TRBJ2-7; 8 bases line up with TRBD2. V dropped 5 bases and J dropped 3; count of bases not matched to a gene: 9. Germline assignment: CDR1 SGHTA and CDR2 FQGTGA. This CDR3 spans 15 amino acids. Written as DNA, the CDR3 is TGTGCCAGCAGCAAAGCCAGCGGGGGCAGCTACGAGCAGTACTTC. Amino acid sequence: CASSKASGGSYEQYF.

The chain employs TRBV4-1 and TRBJ2-1; a possible D gene is TRBD2 (5 bases). CDR3 length: 16 amino acids. The germline CDR1 and CDR2 sequences are MGHRA and YSYEKL. Trimming cost V 1 base and J 1 base, with 11 bases left between them. This CDR3 is CASSQAPGSSYNEQFF. CDR3 sequence (DNA): TGCGCCAGCAGCCAAGCACCGGGATCATCCTACAATGAGCAGTTCTTC.

The rearrangement uses TRBV25-1 and TRBJ2-5, with D maybe TRBD1 (5 bases). Germline V gene data show CDR1 as MGHDK and CDR2 as SYGVNS. Trimming took off 9 bases at V and 6 bases at J, with 17 bases between the two ends. CDR3 length: 13 residues. The CDR3 is CASAHWRQQTQYF. The CDR3 DNA follows: TGTGCCAGTGCGCATTGGAGACAGCAGACCCAGTACTTC.

V gene TRBV28 combines with J gene TRBJ2-1, with 8 positions matching TRBD2. In germline, CDR1 is MDHEN, CDR2 SYDVKM. The trim removed 7 bases at V and 8 bases at J, leaving 4 bases unmatched. This CDR3 is 12 amino acids long. The CDR3 reads CASTGTRDEQFF. The CDR3 DNA reads as TGTGCCAGCACCGGGACTAGGGATGAGCAGTTCTTC.

The chain has TRBV10-1 and TRBJ2-4; possibly TRBD2 for D (7 bases). V was cut by 4 bases and J by 2 bases, with 12 bases left in between. The CDR3 runs to 15 residues. Germline V gene data show CDR1 as WNHNN and CDR2 as SYGVQD (reference sequence). The CDR3 DNA follows: TGCGCCAGCAGTGCCTCGGGGGGCACCAAAAACATTCAGTACTTC. It translates to CASSASGGTKNIQYF.